The clone carrying this T cell receptor (beta chain) turned up a few times. Antigen specificity is unknown. The sequenced template was cDNA made from the entire isolated RNA. Some clones are missing from TCRdb's copy, which holds only in-frame ones; the method was immunoSEQ multiplex PCR. The repertoire holds around 250,000 clones, more than 11% seen once, with just under 0.02% in the top ten. Germline CDR1 is SGHDT and CDR2 is YYEEEE. The CDR3 is made up of 16 amino acids. V lost 4 bases and J lost 0; bases outside the gene matches: 9. This sample is drawn from a study of beta chain features in type 1 diabetes. Whole-study results and caveats: All four CD4+ subsets of Type 1 diabetes patients contained TCRB CDR3s that were moderately but significantly shorter. Within the patient group, naive, central memory and Treg TCRB repertoires appeared more similar to each other than within healthy donors. Cells that show high TCR expression could be over-represented by cDNA sequencing.

This chain links TRBV5-6 with TRBJ2-7, with 8 nucleotides matching TRBD1. This TCR derives from a man aged 25 to 45 with type 1 diabetes. The specimen sequenced was naive CD4+ T cells from blood. As DNA, the CDR3 is TGTGCCAGCAGCGACCTTCGGACAGGGAGCTCCTACGAGCAGTACTTC. As protein: CASSDLRTGSSYEQYF.